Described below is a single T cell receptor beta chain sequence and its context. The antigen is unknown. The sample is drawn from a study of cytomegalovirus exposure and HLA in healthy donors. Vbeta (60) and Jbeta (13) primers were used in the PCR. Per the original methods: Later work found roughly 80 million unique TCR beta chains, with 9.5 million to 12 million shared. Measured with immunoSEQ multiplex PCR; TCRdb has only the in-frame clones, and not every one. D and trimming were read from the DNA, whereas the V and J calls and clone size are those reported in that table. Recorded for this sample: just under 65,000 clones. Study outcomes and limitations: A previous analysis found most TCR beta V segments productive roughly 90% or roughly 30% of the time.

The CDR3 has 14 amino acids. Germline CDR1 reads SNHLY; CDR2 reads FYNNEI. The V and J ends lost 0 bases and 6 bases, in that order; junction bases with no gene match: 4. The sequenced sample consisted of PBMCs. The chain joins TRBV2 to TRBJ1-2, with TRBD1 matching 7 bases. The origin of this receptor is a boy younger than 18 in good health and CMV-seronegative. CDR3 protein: CASSEADRVHGYTF. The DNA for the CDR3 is TGTGCCAGCAGTGAAGCCGACAGGGTGCATGGCTACACCTTC.